Listed below are T cell receptor beta chains from one sample, sequenced in a study of cytomegalovirus exposure and HLA in healthy donors. Assay used: immunoSEQ multiplex PCR; TCRdb lists only in-frame clones, some missing. Of 100,000 to 150,000 clones in the sample, around 77% are singletons; the top ten hold around 4%. The sequenced sample was PBMCs. The receptors stem from a human donor in good health. Both conserved end residues are part of each CDR3. Each record gives: D gene, clone size, V gene, J gene, CDR3 DNA, CDR3 protein. A D gene is named only where the DNA matches it firmly. Clone size is stated in some rows and not others, as once, few, many or a class when expanded.

D gene: TRBD1
clone size: few
V gene: TRBV7-9
J gene: TRBJ2-7
CDR3 DNA: TGTGCCAGCAGCTTAGCGGCAGGGGGTTTCTACGAGCAGTACTTC
CDR3 protein: CASSLAAGGFYEQYF

D gene: .
clone size: few
V gene: TRBV7-6
J gene: TRBJ2-2
CDR3 DNA: TGTGCCAGCAGCTTAGACGGGATCATCACCGGGGAGCTGTTTTTT
CDR3 protein: CASSLDGIITGELFF

D gene: TRBD1
clone size: .
V gene: TRBV27
J gene: TRBJ1-5
CDR3 DNA: TGTGCCAGCAGTTCGACGACAGGGTCTAGCAATCAGCCCCAGCATTTT
CDR3 protein: CASSSTTGSSNQPQHF

D gene: .
clone size: .
V gene: TRBV5-1
J gene: TRBJ2-6
CDR3 DNA: TGCGCCAGCACCACACAGACAGGCAGTAGCTCTGGGGCCAACGGCCTGACTTTC
CDR3 protein: CASTTQTGSSSGANGLTF

D gene: TRBD1
clone size: .
V gene: TRBV18
J gene: TRBJ2-6
CDR3 DNA: TGTGCCAGCTCACCGCGACAGGGATCGGAAGCCAACGTCCTGACTTTC
CDR3 protein: CASSPRQGSEANVLTF

D gene: .
clone size: .
V gene: TRBV19
J gene: TRBJ2-7
CDR3 DNA: TGTGCCAGTAGTATCAGCGGCCTCTACGAGCAGTACTTC
CDR3 protein: CASSISGLYEQYF

D gene: TRBD1
clone size: .
V gene: TRBV12-5
J gene: TRBJ2-3
CDR3 DNA: TGTGCTAGTGGTTTGGGACAGGGGCCCCCCACAGATACGCAGTATTTT
CDR3 protein: CASGLGQGPPTDTQYF

D gene: TRBD2
clone size: .
V gene: TRBV5-6
J gene: TRBJ2-7
CDR3 DNA: TGTGCCAGCAGCTTGGGGACTAGCGACTACGAGCAGTACTTC
CDR3 protein: CASSLGTSDYEQYF

D gene: .
clone size: once
V gene: TRBV28
J gene: TRBJ1-5
CDR3 DNA: TGTGCCAGCAACGAACCCCCTCAGTCAGGAAGCAATCAGCCCCAGCATTTT
CDR3 protein: CASNEPPQSGSNQPQHF

D gene: TRBD1
clone size: .
V gene: TRBV5-1
J gene: TRBJ1-4
CDR3 DNA: TGCGCCAGCAGCCCGGGACAGGGCAATGAAAAACTGTTTTTT
CDR3 protein: CASSPGQGNEKLFF

D gene: .
clone size: .
V gene: TRBV11-1
J gene: TRBJ1-2
CDR3 DNA: TGTGCCAGCAGCAAGGACAGATTAGGCTACACCTTC
CDR3 protein: CASSKDRLGYTF

D gene: TRBD1
clone size: .
V gene: TRBV7-9
J gene: TRBJ2-3
CDR3 DNA: TGTGCCAGCAGTCCCAGGGGGCCCACAGATACGCAGTATTTT
CDR3 protein: CASSPRGPTDTQYF

D gene: .
clone size: .
V gene: TRBV2
J gene: TRBJ1-1
CDR3 DNA: TGTGCCAGCAGTTACGACGGGTACACTGAAGCTTTCTTT
CDR3 protein: CASSYDGYTEAFF

D gene: TRBD1
clone size: .
V gene: TRBV4-1
J gene: TRBJ2-6
CDR3 DNA: TGCGCCAGCAGCGCCCAACAGGGGGCTGGGGCCAACGTCCTGACTTTC
CDR3 protein: CASSAQQGAGANVLTF

D gene: TRBD1
clone size: once
V gene: TRBV27
J gene: TRBJ2-1
CDR3 DNA: TGTGCCAGCAGTTTATACGGGACAGGGGGTCTAGCGGGGCCCCACGGTGAGCAGTTCTTC
CDR3 protein: CASSLYGTGGLAGPHGEQFF

D gene: .
clone size: .
V gene: TRBV27
J gene: TRBJ1-6
CDR3 DNA: TGTGCCAGCAGTTTATCCGAGACTTATAATTCACCCCTCCACTTT
CDR3 protein: CASSLSETYNSPLHF

D gene: .
clone size: .
V gene: TRBV2
J gene: TRBJ2-1
CDR3 DNA: TGTGCGAGCAGGAGGGACACAAACAATGAGCAGTTCTTC
CDR3 protein: CASRRDTNNEQFF

D gene: TRBD1
clone size: .
V gene: TRBV6-5
J gene: TRBJ2-5
CDR3 DNA: TGTGCCAGCAGTTACACGGGGACAGGGGGCTGGGAGACCCAGTACTTC
CDR3 protein: CASSYTGTGGWETQYF

D gene: .
clone size: .
V gene: TRBV29-1
J gene: TRBJ2-1
CDR3 DNA: TGCAGCGTTGAGGCGGGGTTCACTGGGAATGAGCAGTTCTTC
CDR3 protein: CSVEAGFTGNEQFF

D gene: TRBD1
clone size: .
V gene: TRBV5-1
J gene: TRBJ1-2
CDR3 DNA: TGCGCCAGCAGCTTGGGGGACAGGGATAGGTCTGGCTACACCTTC
CDR3 protein: CASSLGDRDRSGYTF

D gene: TRBD2
clone size: once
V gene: TRBV9
J gene: TRBJ2-1
CDR3 DNA: TGTGCCAGCAGCGCTACCGGGACTAGCGGAGACGATGAGCAGTTCTTC
CDR3 protein: CASSATGTSGDDEQFF

D gene: .
clone size: .
V gene: TRBV7-9
J gene: TRBJ2-7
CDR3 DNA: TGTGCCAGCAGCTTATTTCAAGGGGAACACGAGCAGTACTTC
CDR3 protein: CASSLFQGEHEQYF

D gene: .
clone size: .
V gene: TRBV19
J gene: TRBJ2-4
CDR3 DNA: TGTGCCAGTACTACCCTAGGGGCAGGGAAAAACATTCAGTACTTC
CDR3 protein: CASTTLGAGKNIQYF

D gene: .
clone size: .
V gene: TRBV5-7
J gene: TRBJ1-5
CDR3 DNA: TGTGCCAGCAGCTTGGTTGTCGTCAATCAGCCCCAGCATTTT
CDR3 protein: CASSLVVVNQPQHF

D gene: .
clone size: .
V gene: TRBV15
J gene: TRBJ2-7
CDR3 DNA: TGTGCCACCAGCAGAGATAGGGGACACCGCCAACGGGACTTC
CDR3 protein: CATSRDRGHRQRDF

D gene: .
clone size: .
V gene: TRBV5-6
J gene: TRBJ1-1
CDR3 DNA: TGTGCCAGCAGCTCCGGACCGCGATCTGGACTGATGAACACTGAAGCTTTCTTT
CDR3 protein: CASSSGPRSGLMNTEAFF

D gene: .
clone size: .
V gene: TRBV9
J gene: TRBJ1-2
CDR3 DNA: TGTGCCAGCAGCGTCAGTGGGGGCGTTAACTATGGCTACACCTTC
CDR3 protein: CASSVSGGVNYGYTF

D gene: TRBD1
clone size: .
V gene: TRBV11-3
J gene: TRBJ2-3
CDR3 DNA: TGTGCCAGCAGCGAACAGGGGGCTCGTCCAGATACGCAGTATTTT
CDR3 protein: CASSEQGARPDTQYF

D gene: .
clone size: .
V gene: TRBV25-1
J gene: TRBJ2-3
CDR3 DNA: TGTGCCAGCAGTGAATTGTCAGCGCGGGATACGCAGTATTTT
CDR3 protein: CASSELSARDTQYF

D gene: TRBD1
clone size: few
V gene: TRBV5-1
J gene: TRBJ2-7
CDR3 DNA: TGCGCCAGCAGCATCGCCGGGACAGACTCCTACGAGCAGTACTTC
CDR3 protein: CASSIAGTDSYEQYF

D gene: TRBD1
clone size: .
V gene: TRBV7-2
J gene: TRBJ2-7
CDR3 DNA: TGTGCCAGCTTGGAGCAGGGGGCTCGGATCTCCTACGAGCAGTACTTC
CDR3 protein: CASLEQGARISYEQYF

D gene: .
clone size: .
V gene: TRBV6-5
J gene: TRBJ1-2
CDR3 DNA: TGTGCCAGCAGCACCGGGGGTGGCTACACCTTC
CDR3 protein: CASSTGGGYTF

D gene: .
clone size: .
V gene: TRBV5-6
J gene: TRBJ1-3
CDR3 DNA: TGTGCCAGCAGCTCCCAATTCCCAGGCTGGTCCTCTGGAAACACCATATATTTT
CDR3 protein: CASSSQFPGWSSGNTIYF

D gene: .
clone size: .
V gene: TRBV28
J gene: TRBJ1-4
CDR3 DNA: TGTGCCAGCAGGCCCCGGGCGGAGGGATTCGAAAAACTGTTTTTT
CDR3 protein: CASRPRAEGFEKLFF

D gene: .
clone size: .
V gene: TRBV7-9
J gene: TRBJ2-3
CDR3 DNA: TGTTCCAGCAGCTCCACAAAAGCTTACAGGGATATTCTTTCAGATACGCAGTATTTT
CDR3 protein: CSSSSTKAYRDILSDTQYF

D gene: TRBD2
clone size: .
V gene: TRBV18
J gene: TRBJ2-1
CDR3 DNA: TGTGCCAGCTCACCAGTTAGTGGTCTAGCGGGAGAAAGCTCCTACAATGAGCAGTTCTTC
CDR3 protein: CASSPVSGLAGESSYNEQFF

D gene: TRBD1
clone size: once
V gene: TRBV5-1
J gene: TRBJ2-7
CDR3 DNA: TGCGCCAGCAGTGCCGGAGGACAGGGGTTCGACGAGCAGTACTTC
CDR3 protein: CASSAGGQGFDEQYF

D gene: TRBD2
clone size: .
V gene: TRBV6-5
J gene: TRBJ2-7
CDR3 DNA: TGTGCCAGCACCCCGGGACTAGCAGCCTACGAGCAGTACTTC
CDR3 protein: CASTPGLAAYEQYF

D gene: .
clone size: once
V gene: TRBV28
J gene: TRBJ1-4
CDR3 DNA: TGTGCCAGCAGTTTAGGCAAACAGACCCCTAATGAAAAACTGTTTTTT
CDR3 protein: CASSLGKQTPNEKLFF

D gene: TRBD2
clone size: .
V gene: TRBV5-1
J gene: TRBJ2-1
CDR3 DNA: TGCGCCAGCAGCCTACTAGCGTCGGATGAGCAGTTCTTC
CDR3 protein: CASSLLASDEQFF

D gene: TRBD1
clone size: .
V gene: TRBV14
J gene: TRBJ2-4
CDR3 DNA: TGTGCCAGAATCCGACAGGGTTTAGCCAAAAACATTCAGTACTTC
CDR3 protein: CARIRQGLAKNIQYF

D gene: TRBD2
clone size: .
V gene: TRBV15
J gene: TRBJ2-4
CDR3 DNA: TGTGCCACCAGCAGAGATCCGGGAGGGCTGAACATTCAGTACTTC
CDR3 protein: CATSRDPGGLNIQYF

D gene: TRBD2
clone size: .
V gene: TRBV5-6
J gene: TRBJ2-1
CDR3 DNA: TGTGCCAGCAGCTCGGGACTAGGGGAGGTCTACAATGAGCAGTTCTTC
CDR3 protein: CASSSGLGEVYNEQFF

D gene: .
clone size: .
V gene: TRBV21-1
J gene: TRBJ2-1
CDR3 DNA: TGTGCCAGCAGCAAAGCGCTCATTGTCAGGGGTATCTACAATGAGCAGTTCTTC
CDR3 protein: CASSKALIVRGIYNEQFF

D gene: .
clone size: .
V gene: TRBV9
J gene: TRBJ1-1
CDR3 DNA: TGTGCCAGCAGACAACAGGGACCGAACACTGAAGCTTTCTTT
CDR3 protein: CASRQQGPNTEAFF

D gene: .
clone size: once
V gene: TRBV28
J gene: TRBJ1-1
CDR3 DNA: TGTGCCAGCAGTCTCCCCTGGGCGTCCCTCGTGAACACTGAAGCTTTCTTT
CDR3 protein: CASSLPWASLVNTEAFF